These 8 T cell receptor beta chains came from one sample sequenced in a study of T cell responses to AZD1222 COVID-19 vaccine. Clones were sequenced by immunoSEQ multiplex PCR, and TCRdb holds only the in-frame ones, with some missing. The sample has about 150,000 clones, approximately 90% seen once. The sequenced sample was peripheral blood, obtained after recovery from COVID-19. The receptors here all came from an adult who had recovered from COVID-19.

This chain uses TRBV7-2 with TRBJ2-2, with D possibly matching TRBD2 (6 bases). Germline V gives CDR1 SGHTA, CDR2 FQGNSA. The CDR3 is 15 amino acids. Trimming removed 2 bases at V and 6 bases at J, with 13 bases between. CDR3 nucleotides: TGTGCCAGCAGCTTAAGGACTAATTTTGCCGGGGAGCTGTTTTTT. Amino acid sequence: CASSLRTNFAGELFF.

Comments on this clone: The junction differs from germline at one of its ends, possibly a read error. This rearrangement joins TRBV2 to TRBJ1-5; a possible D gene is TRBD1 (5 bases). Germline V lookup: CDR1 SNHLY, CDR2 FYNNEI. CDR3 size: 13 residues. CDR3 nucleotide sequence: TGTGCCAGCAAAGAGGGGCAGGCCCAGCCCCAACATTTT. Protein: CASKEGQAQPQHF.

The chain uses TRBV6-2 or TRBV6-3 and TRBJ2-7; tentatively, D is TRBD2 (5 bases). Trimming pared 6 bases from V and 2 bases from J, leaving 17 bases between. This CDR3 is built from 15 residues. Germline CDR1 is MNHEY and CDR2 is SVGEGT. The CDR3 protein is CASSLGNPQTYEQYF. The CDR3 nucleotides are TGTGCCAGCAGCCTCGGGAATCCGCAAACCTACGAGCAGTACTTC.

The chain combines TRBV27 with TRBJ2-3; 15 positions agree with TRBD2. The CDR3 runs 16 residues. With 5 bases clipped from V and 3 bases from J, the junction kept 3 bases outside the gene matches. Germline CDR1 is MNHEY and CDR2 is SMNVEV (reference sequence). The CDR3 protein is CASSLGLAGGTDTQYF. Written as DNA, the CDR3 is TGTGCCAGCAGTCTGGGACTAGCGGGGGGTACAGATACGCAGTATTTT.

A few counts support this clone. The chain combines TRBV27 with TRBJ2-7; a weak D match, TRBD1 (6 bases). Germline CDR1 reads MNHEY; CDR2 reads SMNVEV (reference sequence). This CDR3 is built from 14 residues. Trimming removed 4 bases at V and 6 bases at J, with 16 bases between. Here the CDR3 DNA reads TGTGCCAGCAGTTATCAATCCCCCAGGGGCGAGCAGTACTTC. Amino acid sequence: CASSYQSPRGEQYF.

The chain couples TRBV7-2 to TRBJ1-6; D is ambiguous. Trimming took 6 bases from V and 0 from J, leaving 15 bases between them. Germline V gives CDR1 SGHTA, CDR2 FQGNSA. This CDR3 spans 17 amino acids. The DNA for the CDR3 is TGTGCCAGCAGTCCCTCCGGGTCTAGCTCCTATAATTCACCCCTCCACTTT. It encodes CASSPSGSSSYNSPLHF.

The DNA of the CDR3 is TGTGCCAGCAGCGTTGGGACACTTGAAGCTTTCTTT. It encodes CASSVGTLEAFF. The gene calls are TRBV7-9 and TRBJ1-1, with D possibly TRBD1 on 6 matching bases. The germline gives CDR1 SEHNR, CDR2 FQNEAQ (reference sequence). V was trimmed by 5 bases and J by 7 bases, leaving 11 bases between them. The CDR3 runs to 12 residues.

This chain links TRBV28 with TRBJ2-7; 13 bases map to TRBD2. V trimming: 2 bases; J trimming: 2 bases; junction bases outside the gene matches: 9. This CDR3 has 18 amino acids. Per the germline V gene, CDR1 is MDHEN and CDR2 is SYDVKM. The CDR3 loop is CASSLPTSGRPRTYEQYF. CDR3 nucleotides: TGTGCCAGCAGTTTACCGACTAGCGGGAGGCCTCGGACCTACGAGCAGTACTTC.